The 18 T cell receptor beta chains presented below share a single source sample, sequenced in a study of blood T cell repertoires in COVID-19. TCRdb's copy holds only in-frame clones and misses some; the assay was immunoSEQ multiplex PCR. The table shows roughly 250,000 clones, with approximately 80% occurring only once. Sequencing was done on a sample of peripheral blood. Receptor source: a human donor in a cohort sampled during active COVID-19.

Only one count was recorded for this clone. The genes are TRBV7-9 and TRBJ1-1, with D perhaps matching TRBD1 (5 bases). Germline V gives CDR1 SEHNR, CDR2 FQNEAQ (reference sequence). This CDR3 is 12 amino acids long. The V end was cut by 5 bases, the J end by 8 bases, with 12 bases between. CDR3 nucleotide sequence: TGTGCCAGCAGCCCAGGGAAAGGGGAAGCTTTCTTT. Its protein is CASSPGKGEAFF.

V usage is TRBV25-1 and J usage is TRBJ1-4; no definite D call. CDR3 length: 13 amino acids. The germline V gene has CDR1 MGHDK and CDR2 SYGVNS. V was cut by 3 bases and J by 0 bases, with 2 bases left in between. The CDR3 spells CASSDATNEKLFF. The CDR3, as DNA: TGTGCCAGCAGTGACGCAACTAATGAAAAACTGTTTTTT.

This rearrangement joins TRBV19 to TRBJ1-5; D is possibly TRBD1 (5 bases). CDR3 length: 18 amino acids. V was cut by 3 bases and J by 14 bases, with 32 bases left in between. The germline CDR1 and CDR2 sequences are LNHDA and SQIVND (reference sequence). CDR3 region: CASSISSRRETVSSLEHF. In DNA, the CDR3 is TGTGCCAGTAGTATCTCCTCCCGGCGAGAGACAGTTTCCAGTTTGGAGCATTTT. The variable domain in full, completed from reference TRBV19 and TRBJ1-5, reads DGGITQSPKYLFRKEGQNVTLSCEQNLNHDAMYWYRQDPGQGLRLIYYSQIVNDFQKGDIAEGYSVSREKKESFPLTVTSAQKNPTAFYLCASSISSRRETVSSLEHFGDGTRLSIL.

The chain couples TRBV5-1 to TRBJ2-7, with a possible D match to TRBD2 (6 bases). CDR3 size: 15 residues. CDR1 is SGHRS, CDR2 YFSETQ, per germline. Trimming removed 1 base at V and 5 bases at J, with 16 bases between. The CDR3 sequence is CASSLQREIINEQYF. For the CDR3, the DNA is TGCGCCAGCAGCTTGCAACGGGAGATAATTAACGAGCAGTACTTC.

The chain carries TRBV5-4 and TRBJ2-1; 7 nucleotides agree with TRBD1. The CDR3 contains 15 residues. V lost 4 bases and J lost 8; bases outside the gene matches: 12. CDR1 is SGHNT and CDR2 is YYREEE in the germline V gene (reference sequence). The CDR3 DNA reads as TGTGCCAGCAGCAGCCCGGGACAGTTTTATCATGAGCAGTTCTTC. Translating it yields CASSSPGQFYHEQFF.

The chain links TRBV27 to TRBJ2-7; weak D call: TRBD1 (5 bases). Germline lookup yields CDR1 MNHEY and CDR2 SMNVEV (reference sequence). Between the trimmed V and J ends, which lost 1 base and 5 bases, there was a span of 9 bases. The CDR3 consists of 13 residues. The CDR3 DNA reads as TGTGCCAGCAGTTTATTTGGCAGGGACGAGCAGTACTTC. Translating gives CASSLFGRDEQYF.

This sequence joins TRBV3-1 (or the pseudogene TRBV3-2) and TRBJ2-5, with D possibly being TRBD1 (6 bases). Germline V gives CDR1 LGHDT, CDR2 YNNKEL (reference sequence). The CDR3 sequence is 15 residues long. Trimming left V 1 base short and J 6 bases short, with 15 bases between. The CDR3 DNA sequence: TGTGCCAGCAGCCAAGGACAGGCCTACGCGAAGACCCAGTACTTC. This encodes CASSQGQAYAKTQYF.

V gene TRBV28 combines with J gene TRBJ2-7; D gene ambiguous. Germline V gene lookup returns CDR1 MDHEN and CDR2 SYDVKM. Trimming left V 6 bases short and J 0 bases short, with 12 bases between. This CDR3 comprises 14 residues. CDR3 DNA sequence: TGTGCCAGCAGAAGAAGAGGTGCCTCCTACGAGCAGTACTTC. Protein: CASRRRGASYEQYF.

This chain's CDR3 is CASSLVTGSETQYF. In DNA form, the CDR3 reads TGTGCCAGCTCACTAGTGACAGGATCAGAGACCCAGTACTTC. The chain links TRBV18 to TRBJ2-5, with D perhaps TRBD1 (6 bases). V was trimmed by 4 bases and J by 4 bases, leaving 13 bases between them. Germline lookup yields CDR1 KGHSH and CDR2 LQKENI. The CDR3 contains 14 residues.

The chain carries TRBV18 and TRBJ1-3, with D unresolved. Germline CDR1 KGHSH, CDR2 LQKENI. Between the trimmed V and J ends, which lost 3 bases and 1 base, there was a span of 13 bases. CDR3 size: 16 residues. Written as DNA, the CDR3 is TGTGCCAGCTCACCTGCTGGACGGAGGTCTGGAAACACCATATATTTT. Protein: CASSPAGRRSGNTIYF.

There are a few counts of this clone. The chain joins TRBV19 to TRBJ2-1; TRBD1 agrees at 8 bases. V lost 4 bases, J lost 8 bases, and 7 bases stayed unmatched. CDR1 and CDR2 (germline): LNHDA, SQIVND (reference sequence). The CDR3 runs to 14 residues. CDR3 bases: TGTGCCAGTAGTACCGGACAGGGTTTGGATGAGCAGTTCTTC. Encoded protein: CASSTGQGLDEQFF.

The V and J genes are TRBV19 and TRBJ1-1; perhaps TRBD1 as D (5 bases). Trimming cost V 5 bases and J 4 bases, with 17 bases left between them. Germline V gene sequence: CDR1 LNHDA, CDR2 SQIVND (reference sequence). This CDR3 has 15 residues. The CDR3 loop is CASSSPKGSSTEAFF. In DNA, the CDR3 is TGTGCCAGTAGTTCGCCAAAGGGGTCGAGCACTGAAGCTTTCTTT.

V and J are TRBV28 and TRBJ2-1; tentative D call: TRBD2 (7 bases). Trimming pared 2 bases from V and 6 bases from J, leaving 17 bases between. The CDR3 length is 16 residues. Per germline, CDR1 MDHEN and CDR2 SYDVKM. Here the CDR3 DNA reads TGTGCCAGCAGTTTAGCCGGGGGGCGGATTTCCAATGAGCAGTTCTTC. It codes for CASSLAGGRISNEQFF.

The chain recombines TRBV9 with TRBJ2-7; 11 bases are a match to TRBD1. The CDR3 extends over 15 amino acids. The V gene end was trimmed by 3 bases and the J gene end by 7 bases; junction bases not matched to a gene: 9. From germline, CDR1 is SGDLS and CDR2 YYNGEE. CDR3 region: CASSAWTGGAGEQYF. The CDR3 region has the DNA TGTGCCAGCAGCGCCTGGACAGGGGGCGCGGGAGAGCAGTACTTC. Looking up the rest from reference TRBV9 and TRBJ2-7 gives the full variable domain: DSGVTQTPKHLITATGQRVTLRCSPRSGDLSVYWYQQSLDQGLQFLIQYYNGEERAKGNILERFSAQQFPDLHSELNLSSLELGDSALYFCASSAWTGGAGEQYFGPGTRLTVT.

V and J are TRBV2 and TRBJ2-1, with TRBD2 matching over 8 bases. Germline V gene lookup returns CDR1 SNHLY and CDR2 FYNNEI. This CDR3 comprises 15 residues. With 4 bases clipped from V and 0 bases from J, the junction kept 2 bases outside the gene matches. CDR3 amino acids: CASSVAGSSYNEQFF. CDR3 nucleotide sequence: TGTGCCAGCAGTGTAGCGGGGAGCTCCTACAATGAGCAGTTCTTC.

V is TRBV5-1 and J is TRBJ2-3, with 11 positions matching TRBD1. Trimming removed 0 bases from V and 3 bases from J; junction bases left unmatched: 9. Per the germline V gene, CDR1 is SGHRS and CDR2 is YFSETQ. This CDR3 is 18 amino acids long. Here the CDR3 reads CASSLVSGQGARTDTQYF. In nucleotides, the CDR3 is TGCGCCAGCAGCTTGGTTTCCGGACAGGGGGCGAGAACAGATACGCAGTATTTT. Using reference TRBV5-1 and TRBJ2-3 for the parts outside the CDR3, the full variable domain is KAGVTQTPRYLIKTRGQQVTLSCSPISGHRSVSWYQQTPGQGLQFLFEYFSETQRNKGNFPGRFSGRQFSNSRSEMNVSTLELGDSALYLCASSLVSGQGARTDTQYFGPGTRLTVL.

CDR3 amino acids: CASSPLKETQYF. The CDR3 DNA follows: TGTGCCAGCTCACCCCTTAAAGAGACCCAGTACTTC. The chain combines TRBV18 with TRBJ2-5; the D is unclear. Germline V lookup: CDR1 KGHSH, CDR2 LQKENI. V lost 3 bases and J lost 3, with 5 bases in between. The CDR3 extends over 12 amino acids.

The CDR3 DNA sequence: TGTGCCAGTAGTATTGCCCCCCTAGCCGGGCAGAAGAACACTGAAGCTTTCTTT. It encodes CASSIAPLAGQKNTEAFF. This chain links TRBV19 with TRBJ1-1; D gene unclear. This CDR3 region has 18 residues. CDR1 and CDR2 from the germline V gene are LNHDA and SQIVND (reference sequence). The V end lost 3 bases, the J end lost 1 base, and 21 bases lay between the germline ends. Looking up the rest from reference TRBV19 and TRBJ1-1 gives the full variable domain: DGGITQSPKYLFRKEGQNVTLSCEQNLNHDAMYWYRQDPGQGLRLIYYSQIVNDFQKGDIAEGYSVSREKKESFPLTVTSAQKNPTAFYLCASSIAPLAGQKNTEAFFGQGTRLTVV.